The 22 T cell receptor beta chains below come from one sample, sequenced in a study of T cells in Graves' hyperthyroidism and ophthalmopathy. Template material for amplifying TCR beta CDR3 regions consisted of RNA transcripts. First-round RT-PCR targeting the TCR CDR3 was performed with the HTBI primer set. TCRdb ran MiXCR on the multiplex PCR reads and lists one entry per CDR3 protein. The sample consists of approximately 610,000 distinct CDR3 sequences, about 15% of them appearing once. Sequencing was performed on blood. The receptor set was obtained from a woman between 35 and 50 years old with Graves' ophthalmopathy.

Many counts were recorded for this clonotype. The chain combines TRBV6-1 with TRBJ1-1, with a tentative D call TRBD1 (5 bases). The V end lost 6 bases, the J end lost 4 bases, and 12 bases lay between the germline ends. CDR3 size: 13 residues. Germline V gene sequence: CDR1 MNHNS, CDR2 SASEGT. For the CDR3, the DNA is TGTGCCAGCAGCCCCAGCGGGGGCACTGAAGCTTTCTTT. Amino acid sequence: CASSPSGGTEAFF.

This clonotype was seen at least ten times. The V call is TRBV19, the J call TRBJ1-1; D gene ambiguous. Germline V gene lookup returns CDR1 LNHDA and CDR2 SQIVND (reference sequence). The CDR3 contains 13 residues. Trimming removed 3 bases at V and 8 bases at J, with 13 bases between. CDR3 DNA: TGTGCCAGTAGTATTTCGGTAAATACCGAAGCTTTCTTT. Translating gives CASSISVNTEAFF.

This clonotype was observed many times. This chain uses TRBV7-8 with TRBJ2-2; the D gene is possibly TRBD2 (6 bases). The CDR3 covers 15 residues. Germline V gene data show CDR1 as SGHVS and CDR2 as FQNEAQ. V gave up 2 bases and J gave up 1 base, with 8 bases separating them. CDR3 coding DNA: TGTGCCAGCAGCTTAAGGGAGGAGAACACCGGGGAGCTGTTTTTT. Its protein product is CASSLREENTGELFF.

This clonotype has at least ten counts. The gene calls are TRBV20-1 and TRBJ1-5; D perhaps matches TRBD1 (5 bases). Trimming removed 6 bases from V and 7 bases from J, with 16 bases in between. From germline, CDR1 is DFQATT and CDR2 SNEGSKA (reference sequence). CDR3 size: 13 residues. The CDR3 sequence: CSAQTPGEQPQHF. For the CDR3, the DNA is TGCAGTGCCCAAACCCCGGGGGAGCAGCCCCAGCATTTT.

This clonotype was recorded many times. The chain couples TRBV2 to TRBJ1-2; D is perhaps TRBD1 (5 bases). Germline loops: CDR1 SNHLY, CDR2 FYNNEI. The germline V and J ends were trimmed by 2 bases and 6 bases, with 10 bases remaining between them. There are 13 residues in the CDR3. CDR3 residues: CASSEQGRDGYTF. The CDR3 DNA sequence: TGTGCCAGCAGTGAACAGGGTCGGGATGGCTACACCTTC.

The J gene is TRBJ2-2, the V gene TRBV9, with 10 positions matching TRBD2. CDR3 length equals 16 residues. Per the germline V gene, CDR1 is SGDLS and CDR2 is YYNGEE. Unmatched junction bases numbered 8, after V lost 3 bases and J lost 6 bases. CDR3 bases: TGTGCCAGCAGCGGTTGGGCTAGCGGGAGACCCGGGGAGCTGTTTTTT. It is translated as CASSGWASGRPGELFF.

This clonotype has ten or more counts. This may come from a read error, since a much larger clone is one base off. The chain's CDR3 is CASSGDSNQPQHF. The CDR3, as DNA: TGTGCCAGCAGTGGGGACAGCAATCAGCCCCAGCATTTT. V usage is TRBV2 and J usage is TRBJ1-5; the D gene is possibly TRBD1 (5 bases). Deletions cut 4 bases from V and 1 base from J, with 5 bases between. The CDR3 sequence is 13 residues long. CDR1 SNHLY and CDR2 FYNNEI come from the germline V gene.

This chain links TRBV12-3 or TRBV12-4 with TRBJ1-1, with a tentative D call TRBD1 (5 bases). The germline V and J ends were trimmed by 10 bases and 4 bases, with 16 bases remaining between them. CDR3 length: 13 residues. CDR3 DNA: TGTGCCACCGAAAAACCCGGGGCCACTGAAGCTTTCTTT. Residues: CATEKPGATEAFF.

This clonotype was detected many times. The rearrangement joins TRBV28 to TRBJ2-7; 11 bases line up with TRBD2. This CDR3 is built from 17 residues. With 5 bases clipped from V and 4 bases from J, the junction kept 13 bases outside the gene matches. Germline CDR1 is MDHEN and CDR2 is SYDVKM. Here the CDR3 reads CASSTNPGTSGGYEQYF. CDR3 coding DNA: TGTGCCAGCAGTACAAACCCCGGGACTAGCGGTGGGTACGAGCAGTACTTC.

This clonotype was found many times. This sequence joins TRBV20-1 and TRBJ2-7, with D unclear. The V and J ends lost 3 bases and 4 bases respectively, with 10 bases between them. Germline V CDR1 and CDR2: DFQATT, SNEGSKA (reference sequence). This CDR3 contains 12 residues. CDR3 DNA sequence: TGCAGTGCTAGGTATCAGAATTACGAGCAGTACTTC. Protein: CSARYQNYEQYF.

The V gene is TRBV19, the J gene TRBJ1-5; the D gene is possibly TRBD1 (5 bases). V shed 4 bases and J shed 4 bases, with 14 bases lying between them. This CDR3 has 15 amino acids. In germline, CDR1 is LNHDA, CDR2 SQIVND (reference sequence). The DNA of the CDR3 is TGTGCCAGTAGTAGGGGGAGTAGTTATAATCAGCCCCAGCATTTT. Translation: CASSRGSSYNQPQHF.

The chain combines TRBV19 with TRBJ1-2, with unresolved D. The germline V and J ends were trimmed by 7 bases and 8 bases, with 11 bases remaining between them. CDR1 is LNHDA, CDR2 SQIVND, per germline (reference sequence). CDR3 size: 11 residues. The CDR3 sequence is CASNNMGGYTF. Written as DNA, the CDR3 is TGTGCCAGTAATAACATGGGAGGCTACACCTTC.

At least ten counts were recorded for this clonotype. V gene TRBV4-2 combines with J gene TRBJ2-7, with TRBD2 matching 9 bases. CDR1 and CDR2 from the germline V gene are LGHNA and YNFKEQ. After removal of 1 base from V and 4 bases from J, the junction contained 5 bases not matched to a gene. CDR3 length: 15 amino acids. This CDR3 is CASSQVAGEQYEQYF. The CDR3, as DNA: TGTGCCAGCAGCCAAGTAGCGGGAGAACAATACGAGCAGTACTTC.

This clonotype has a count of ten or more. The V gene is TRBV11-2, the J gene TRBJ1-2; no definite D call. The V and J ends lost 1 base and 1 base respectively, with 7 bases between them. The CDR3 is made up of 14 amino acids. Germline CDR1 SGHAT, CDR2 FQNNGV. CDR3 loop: CASSLGTLNYGYTF. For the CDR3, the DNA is TGTGCCAGCAGCTTAGGCACACTTAACTATGGCTACACCTTC.

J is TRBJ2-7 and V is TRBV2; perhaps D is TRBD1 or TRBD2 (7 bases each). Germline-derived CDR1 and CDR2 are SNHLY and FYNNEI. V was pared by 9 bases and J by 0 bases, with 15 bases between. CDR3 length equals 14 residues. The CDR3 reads CARKGGTDSYEQYF. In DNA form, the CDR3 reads TGTGCCAGGAAGGGGGGGACAGACTCCTACGAGCAGTACTTC.

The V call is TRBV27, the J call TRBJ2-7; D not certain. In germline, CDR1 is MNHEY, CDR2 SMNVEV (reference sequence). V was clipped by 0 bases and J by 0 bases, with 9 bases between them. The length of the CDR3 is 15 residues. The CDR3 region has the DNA TGTGCCAGCAGTTTATCGAAACACCTCTCCTACGAGCAGTACTTC. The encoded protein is CASSLSKHLSYEQYF.

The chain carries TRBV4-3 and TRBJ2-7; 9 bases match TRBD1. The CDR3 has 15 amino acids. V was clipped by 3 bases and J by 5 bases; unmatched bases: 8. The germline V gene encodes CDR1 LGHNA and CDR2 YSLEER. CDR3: CASSHSGTGRHEQYF. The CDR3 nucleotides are TGCGCCAGCAGCCACTCGGGGACAGGGCGGCACGAGCAGTACTTC.

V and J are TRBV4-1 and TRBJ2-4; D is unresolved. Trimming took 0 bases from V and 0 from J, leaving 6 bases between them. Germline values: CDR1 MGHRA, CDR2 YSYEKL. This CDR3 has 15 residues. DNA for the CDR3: TGCGCCAGCAGCCAAGATCGCGGAGCCAAAAACATTCAGTACTTC. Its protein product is CASSQDRGAKNIQYF.

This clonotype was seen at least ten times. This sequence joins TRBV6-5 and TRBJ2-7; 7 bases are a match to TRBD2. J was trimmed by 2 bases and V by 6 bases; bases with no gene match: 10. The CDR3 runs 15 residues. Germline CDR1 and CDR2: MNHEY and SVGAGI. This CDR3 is CASSWTSPLPYEQYF. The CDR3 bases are TGTGCCAGCAGCTGGACTAGTCCACTACCCTACGAGCAGTACTTC.

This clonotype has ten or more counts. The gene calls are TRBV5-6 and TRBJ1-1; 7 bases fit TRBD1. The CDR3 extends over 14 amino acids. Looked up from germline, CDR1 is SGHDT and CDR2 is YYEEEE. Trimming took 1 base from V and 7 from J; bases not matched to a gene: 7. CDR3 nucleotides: TGTGCCAGCAGCTTGAATACCTGGGACAGTGAAGCTTTCTTT. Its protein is CASSLNTWDSEAFF.

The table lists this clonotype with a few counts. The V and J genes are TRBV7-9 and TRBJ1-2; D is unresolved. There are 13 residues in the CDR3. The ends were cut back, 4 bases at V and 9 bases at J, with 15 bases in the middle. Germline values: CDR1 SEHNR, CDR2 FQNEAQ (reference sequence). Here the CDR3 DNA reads TGTGCCAGCAGCTCCGTGGGCCGGCGACGCTACACCTTC. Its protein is CASSSVGRRRYTF.

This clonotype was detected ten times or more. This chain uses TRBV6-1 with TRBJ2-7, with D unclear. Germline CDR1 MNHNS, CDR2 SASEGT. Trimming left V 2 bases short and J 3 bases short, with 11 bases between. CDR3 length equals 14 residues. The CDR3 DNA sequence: TGTGCCAGCAGTGAACGCTTGCATAACTACGAGCAGTACTTC. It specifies CASSERLHNYEQYF.